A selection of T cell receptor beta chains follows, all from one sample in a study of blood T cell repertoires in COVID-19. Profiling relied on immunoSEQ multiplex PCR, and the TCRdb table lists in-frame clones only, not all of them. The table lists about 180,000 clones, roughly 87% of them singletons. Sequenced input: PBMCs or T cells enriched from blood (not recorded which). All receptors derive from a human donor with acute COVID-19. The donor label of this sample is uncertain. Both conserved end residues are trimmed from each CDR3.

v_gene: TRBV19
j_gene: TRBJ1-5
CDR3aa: ASMQGNQPQH

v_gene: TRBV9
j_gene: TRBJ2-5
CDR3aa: ASSALGGSETQY

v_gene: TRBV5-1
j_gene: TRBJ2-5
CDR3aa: ASSPGGAEETQY

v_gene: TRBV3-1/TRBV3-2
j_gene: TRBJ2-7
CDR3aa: ASGTQPYYEQY

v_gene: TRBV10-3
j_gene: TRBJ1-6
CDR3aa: AISESDAGRRNSPLH

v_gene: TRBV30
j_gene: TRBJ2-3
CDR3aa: AWRQGVWTDTQY

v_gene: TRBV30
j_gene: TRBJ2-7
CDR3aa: AWSVGGAIHEQY

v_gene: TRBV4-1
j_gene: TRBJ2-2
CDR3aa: ASSQGQGNNGELF

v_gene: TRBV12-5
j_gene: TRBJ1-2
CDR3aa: ASGGEKGGGAGNYGYT

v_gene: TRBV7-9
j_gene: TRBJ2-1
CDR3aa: ASSPLVRTGGINEQF

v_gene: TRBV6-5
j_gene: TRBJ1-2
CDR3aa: ASRSEADYGYT

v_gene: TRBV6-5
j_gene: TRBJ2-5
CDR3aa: ASTVGHSGQETQY

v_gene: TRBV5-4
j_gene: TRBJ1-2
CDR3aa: ATLEQGGGYT

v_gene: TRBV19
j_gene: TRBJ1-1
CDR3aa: ASVGQGPTEAF

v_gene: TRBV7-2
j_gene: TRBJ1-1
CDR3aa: ASSRDSLNTEAF

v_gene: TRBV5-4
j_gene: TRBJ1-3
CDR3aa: ASSSTGVGNTIY

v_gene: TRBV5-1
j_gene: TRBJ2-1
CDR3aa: ASSFTSGSSYNEQF

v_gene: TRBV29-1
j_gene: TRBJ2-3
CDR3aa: SVRGALTDTQY

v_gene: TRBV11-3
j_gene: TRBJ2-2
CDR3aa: ASSVGTSGTGELF

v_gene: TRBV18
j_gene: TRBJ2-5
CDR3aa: ASRVSGAQETQY

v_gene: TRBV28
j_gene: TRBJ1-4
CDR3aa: ASSFLPTNEKLF

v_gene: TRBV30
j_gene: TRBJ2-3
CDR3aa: AWSVFSSTDTQY

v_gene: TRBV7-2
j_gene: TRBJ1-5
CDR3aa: ASSLAGSSLSNQPQH

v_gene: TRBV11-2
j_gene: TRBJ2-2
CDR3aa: ASSWSGGENTGELF

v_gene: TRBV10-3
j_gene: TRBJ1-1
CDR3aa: AISESTGPENTEAF

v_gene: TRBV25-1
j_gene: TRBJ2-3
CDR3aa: ASSPRGGGATSTDTQY

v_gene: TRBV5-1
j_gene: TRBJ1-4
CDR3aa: ASSSGTSNEKLF

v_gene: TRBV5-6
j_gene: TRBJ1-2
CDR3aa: ASRSIMGAGYT

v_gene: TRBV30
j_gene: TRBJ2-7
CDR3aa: AWTDSTPYEQY

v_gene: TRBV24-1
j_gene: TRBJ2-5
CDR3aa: ATSDSGKSWETQY

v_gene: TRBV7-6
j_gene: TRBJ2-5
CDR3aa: ASSFQGGGETQY

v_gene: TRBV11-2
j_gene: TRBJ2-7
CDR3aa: ASSTGGLEVEQY

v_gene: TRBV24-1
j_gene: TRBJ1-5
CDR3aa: ATRTSGGNQPQH

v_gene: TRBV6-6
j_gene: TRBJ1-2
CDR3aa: ASSLASDRRKVT

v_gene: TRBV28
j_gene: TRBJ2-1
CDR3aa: ASRSIRTASYNEQF

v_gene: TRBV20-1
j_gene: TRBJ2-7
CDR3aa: SASDLAGRSYEQY

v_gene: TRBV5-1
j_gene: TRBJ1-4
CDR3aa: ASSENRNEKLF

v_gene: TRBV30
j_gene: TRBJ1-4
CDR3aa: AWSPGTGNEKLF

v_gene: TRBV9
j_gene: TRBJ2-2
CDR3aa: ASSVGLKNTGELF

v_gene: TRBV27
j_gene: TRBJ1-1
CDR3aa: ASSLRGPKNTEAF

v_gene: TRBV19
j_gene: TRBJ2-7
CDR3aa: ASSPGQGFDEQY

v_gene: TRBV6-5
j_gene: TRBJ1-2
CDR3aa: ASSPRVFGYGYT

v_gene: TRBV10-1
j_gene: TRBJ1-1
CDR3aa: ASMRGSEAF

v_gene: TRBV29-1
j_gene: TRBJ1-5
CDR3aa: SGRTGGDQPQH

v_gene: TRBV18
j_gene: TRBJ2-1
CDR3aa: ASSPNLDRGRPEQF

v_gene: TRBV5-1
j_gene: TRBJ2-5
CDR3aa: ASSLGPGYQETQY